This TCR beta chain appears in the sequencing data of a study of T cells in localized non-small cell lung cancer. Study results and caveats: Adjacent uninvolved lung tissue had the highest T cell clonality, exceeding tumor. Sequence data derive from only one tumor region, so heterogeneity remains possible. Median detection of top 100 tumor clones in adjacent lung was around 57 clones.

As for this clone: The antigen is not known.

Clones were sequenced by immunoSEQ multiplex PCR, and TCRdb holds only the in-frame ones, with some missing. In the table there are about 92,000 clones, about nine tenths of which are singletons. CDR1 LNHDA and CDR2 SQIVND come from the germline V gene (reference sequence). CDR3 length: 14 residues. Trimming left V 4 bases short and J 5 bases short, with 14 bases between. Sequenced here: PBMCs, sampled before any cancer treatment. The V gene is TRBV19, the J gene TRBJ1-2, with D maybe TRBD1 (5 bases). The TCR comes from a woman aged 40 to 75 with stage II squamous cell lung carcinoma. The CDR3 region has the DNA TGTGCCAGTAGTACCCAGGGCTCAAAGTATGGCTACACCTTC. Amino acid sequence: CASSTQGSKYGYTF.